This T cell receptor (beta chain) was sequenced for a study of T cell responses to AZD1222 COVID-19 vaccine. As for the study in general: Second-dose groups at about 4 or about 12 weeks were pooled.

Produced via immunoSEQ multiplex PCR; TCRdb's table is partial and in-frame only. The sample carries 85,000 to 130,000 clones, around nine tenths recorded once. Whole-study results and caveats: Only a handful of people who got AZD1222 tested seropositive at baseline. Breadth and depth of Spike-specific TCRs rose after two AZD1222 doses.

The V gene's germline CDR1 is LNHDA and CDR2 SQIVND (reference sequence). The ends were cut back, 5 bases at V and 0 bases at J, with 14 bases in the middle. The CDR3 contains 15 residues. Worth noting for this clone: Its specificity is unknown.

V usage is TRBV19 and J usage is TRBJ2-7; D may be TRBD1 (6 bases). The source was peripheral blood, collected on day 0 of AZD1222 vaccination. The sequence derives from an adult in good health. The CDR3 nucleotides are TGTGCCAGTAGTCCACCGGGACACCTCTCCTACGAGCAGTACTTC. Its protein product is CASSPPGHLSYEQYF.